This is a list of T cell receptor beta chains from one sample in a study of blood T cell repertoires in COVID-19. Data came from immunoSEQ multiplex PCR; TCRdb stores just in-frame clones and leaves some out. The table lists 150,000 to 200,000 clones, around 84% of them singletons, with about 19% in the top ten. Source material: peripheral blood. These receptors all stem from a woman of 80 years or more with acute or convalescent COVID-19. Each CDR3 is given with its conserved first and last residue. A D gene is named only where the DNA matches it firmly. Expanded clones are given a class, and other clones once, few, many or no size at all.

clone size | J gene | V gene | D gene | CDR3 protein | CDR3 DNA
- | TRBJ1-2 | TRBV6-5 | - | CASTAANYGYTF | TGTGCCAGCACCGCGGCTAACTATGGCTACACCTTC
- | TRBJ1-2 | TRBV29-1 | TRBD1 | CSVEGGNLGAPGQIYGYTF | TGCAGCGTTGAAGGTGGGAATCTAGGGGCCCCGGGACAGATCTATGGCTACACCTTC
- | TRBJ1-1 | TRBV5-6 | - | CASSSTDMNTEAFF | TGTGCCAGCAGCTCCACAGACATGAACACTGAAGCTTTCTTT
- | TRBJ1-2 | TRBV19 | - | CASSISQASITGYTF | TGTGCCAGTAGTATCTCGCAGGCGAGTATAACGGGCTACACCTTC
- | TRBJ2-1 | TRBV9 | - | CASSARLNSYNEQFF | TGTGCCAGCAGCGCCAGGTTAAACTCCTACAATGAGCAGTTCTTC
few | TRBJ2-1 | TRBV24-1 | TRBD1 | CATSGQGSHNEQFF | TGTGCCACATCGGGACAGGGGTCCCACAATGAGCAGTTCTTC
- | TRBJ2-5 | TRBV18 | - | CASSPRGIGRNQETQYF | TGTGCCAGCTCACCAAGGGGAATTGGTAGGAATCAAGAGACCCAGTACTTC
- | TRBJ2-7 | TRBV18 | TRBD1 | CASSPRGTGTYEQYF | TGTGCCAGCTCACCACGGGGGACAGGGACCTACGAGCAGTACTTC
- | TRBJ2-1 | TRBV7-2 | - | CASSLDWFSYNEQFF | TGTGCCAGCAGCTTAGACTGGTTCTCCTACAATGAGCAGTTCTTC
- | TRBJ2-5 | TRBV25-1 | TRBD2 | CASSEPSGTSGQETQYF | TGTGCCAGCAGTGAACCCTCAGGGACTAGCGGCCAAGAGACCCAGTACTTC
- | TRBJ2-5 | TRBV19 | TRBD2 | CAGDYSGGAHETQYF | TGTGCCGGGGACTATAGCGGGGGGGCCCACGAGACCCAGTACTTC
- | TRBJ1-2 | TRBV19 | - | CASRGGIAYGYTF | TGTGCCAGTAGGGGGGGAATCGCCTATGGCTACACCTTC
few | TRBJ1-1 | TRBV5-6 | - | CASSLDRNTEAFF | TGTGCCAGCAGCTTGGACAGGAACACTGAAGCTTTCTTT
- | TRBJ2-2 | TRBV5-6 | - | CASSLVVAVNTGELFF | TGTGCCAGCAGCTTGGTGGTAGCGGTAAACACCGGGGAGCTGTTTTTT
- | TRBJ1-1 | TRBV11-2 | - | CASSFMNTEAFF | TGTGCCAGCAGCTTCATGAACACTGAAGCTTTCTTT
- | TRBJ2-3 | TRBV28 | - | CASRGTHSTDTQYF | TGTGCCAGCAGGGGGACACATAGCACAGATACGCAGTATTTT
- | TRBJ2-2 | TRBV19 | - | CACRSQNTGELFF | TGTGCCTGTCGCAGTCAGAACACCGGGGAGCTGTTTTTT
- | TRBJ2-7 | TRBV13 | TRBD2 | CASSSFTLQGLEREGSYEQYF | TGTGCCAGCAGCTCTTTTACCCTACAGGGACTAGAACGGGAGGGCTCCTACGAGCAGTACTTC
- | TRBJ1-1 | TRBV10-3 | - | CAIGHVGTEAFF | TGTGCCATCGGACACGTTGGCACTGAAGCTTTCTTT
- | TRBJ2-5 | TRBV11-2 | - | CASSLVQETQYF | TGTGCCAGCAGCTTAGTACAAGAGACCCAGTACTTC
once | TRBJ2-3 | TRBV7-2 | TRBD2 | CASSSSGTREADTQYF | TGTGCCAGCAGCTCGTCCGGGACTAGGGAGGCAGATACGCAGTATTTT
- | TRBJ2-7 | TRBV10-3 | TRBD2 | CAIGSGGAYEQYF | TGTGCCATCGGTAGCGGGGGGGCCTACGAGCAGTACTTC